This passage covers 3 T cell receptor beta chains from one sample sequenced in a study of blood T cells in healthy people across ages. Using a J-beta primer mix together with a sample-barcoded 5' primer, a second PCR was run for roughly 6 to 11 cycles. TCRdb called the 5' RACE reads again in MiXCR, with one record for every CDR3 protein. The sample gives hundreds of thousands of distinct CDR3 sequences, about 42% of which show up once; around 18% is in the top ten. The sequenced sample consisted of blood. The receptors come from a man aged 55 to 70 in good health.

The rearrangement uses TRBV3-1 and TRBJ2-1; possibly TRBD1 or TRBD2 for D (5 bases each). The germline V gene encodes CDR1 LGHDT and CDR2 YNNKEL (reference sequence). V lost 6 bases and J lost 8, with 14 bases in between. The CDR3 covers 13 residues. DNA for the CDR3: TGTGCCAGCAGACGGGGCTCCAACGATGAGCAGTTCTTC. This encodes CASRRGSNDEQFF.

The genes are TRBV9 and TRBJ2-1; TRBD2 matches at 10 bases. The J segment lost 4 bases and the V segment lost 0 bases, leaving 1 base of the junction unmatched. CDR3 size: 15 residues. The germline V gene has CDR1 SGDLS and CDR2 YYNGEE. The CDR3 spells CASSVAAGGYNEQFF. The CDR3 DNA is TGTGCCAGCAGCGTAGCAGCGGGAGGGTACAATGAGCAGTTCTTC.

This clonotype was seen just once. The rearrangement links TRBV27 to TRBJ1-4; D is uncertain. The germline CDR1 and CDR2 sequences are MNHEY and SMNVEV (reference sequence). V gave up 2 bases and J gave up 0 bases, with 16 bases separating them. The CDR3 extends over 18 amino acids. The DNA for the CDR3 is TGTGCCAGCAGTTTAACTGGGTCATGGCCGGCAACTAATGAAAAACTGTTTTTT. It translates to CASSLTGSWPATNEKLFF. Supplemented by reference TRBV27 and TRBJ1-4, the full variable domain reads EAQVTQNPRYLITVTGKKLTVTCSQNMNHEYMSWYRQDPGLGLRQIYYSMNVEVTDKGDVPEGYKVSRKEKRNFPLILESPSPNQTSLYFCASSLTGSWPATNEKLFFGSGTQLSVL.